A selection of T cell receptor beta chains follows, all from one sample in a study of post-analysis software for immune sequencing data. TCRdb redid the calling of the PCR reads with MiXCR, one entry per CDR3 protein. The table lists fewer than 700,000 distinct CDR3 sequences, roughly 47% of them singletons, with around 1.7% in the top ten. The sample taken for sequencing was blood. These receptors were collected from a girl aged 5 to 17 with multiple sclerosis. The CDR3 runs from the conserved cysteine through the conserved F or W. Fields, in order: D gene, J gene, clone size, V gene, CDR3 protein, CDR3 DNA. A D gene is named only where the DNA matches it firmly. Not all rows give a size; the values are once, few, many and, for expanded clones, a class.

>NA|TRBJ2-1|few|TRBV7-2
CASSLPTKGQFF
TGTGCCAGCAGCTTACCTACTAAGGGGCAGTTCTTC
>NA|TRBJ2-6|once|TRBV3-1
CASEISGANVLTF
TGTGCCAGCGAAATCTCTGGGGCCAACGTCCTGACTTTC
>TRBD2|TRBJ2-1|few|TRBV20-1
CSARDRFPLAGDWEQFF
TGCAGTGCTAGAGATCGGTTCCCTCTAGCGGGAGATTGGGAGCAGTTCTTC
>TRBD2|TRBJ2-1|NA|TRBV20-1
CGWRGALYNEQFF
TGCGGATGGCGGGGGGCATTGTACAATGAGCAGTTCTTC
>NA|TRBJ2-7|NA|TRBV10-3
CAINSGTVYEQYF
TGTGCCATCAATAGCGGGACAGTCTACGAGCAGTACTTC
>NA|TRBJ1-2|NA|TRBV2
CASIRDSDNYGYTF
TGTGCCAGCATCAGGGACTCCGACAACTATGGCTACACCTTC
>NA|TRBJ2-3|NA|TRBV24-1
CATSAPGEATDTQYF
TGTGCCACCAGTGCCCCGGGGGAGGCCACAGATACGCAGTATTTT
>NA|TRBJ2-5|NA|TRBV20-1
CSAQDRREETQYF
TGCAGTGCCCAGGACAGACGAGAAGAGACCCAGTACTTC
>NA|TRBJ2-5|few|TRBV30
CAWSVGSAGEQYF
TGTGCCTGGAGTGTCGGTAGTGCAGGGGAGCAGTACTTC
>NA|TRBJ2-1|NA|TRBV12-3/TRBV12-4
CATTVGPYNEQFF
TGTGCCACCACGGTAGGGCCCTACAATGAGCAGTTCTTC
>TRBD1|TRBJ2-5|NA|TRBV5-5
CASRPGTGGAKTQYF
TGTGCCAGCAGACCCGGGACAGGGGGCGCGAAGACCCAGTACTTC
>TRBD1|TRBJ1-2|once|TRBV9
CASSDDRGLYYGYTF
TGTGCCAGCAGCGATGACAGGGGACTCTACTATGGCTACACCTTC
>NA|TRBJ1-2|NA|TRBV11-3
CASSLVAGIVGGYTF
TGTGCCAGCAGCTTAGTTGCAGGCATTGTGGGTGGCTACACCTTC
>NA|TRBJ2-1|NA|TRBV7-9
CASSPQTRNLNEQFF
TGTGCCAGCAGCCCGCAGACTAGGAATCTCAATGAGCAGTTCTTC
>NA|TRBJ1-2|NA|TRBV3-1
CASSQGVGGRGYTF
TGTGCCAGCAGCCAAGGCGTTGGAGGTAGAGGCTACACCTTC
>NA|TRBJ2-1|NA|TRBV21-1
CASSRLRREFSYNEQFF
TGTGCCAGCAGCAGACTAAGGCGGGAGTTCTCCTACAATGAGCAGTTCTTC
>TRBD2|TRBJ2-7|NA|TRBV7-9
CASSELAGDSYEQYF
TGTGCCAGCAGCGAGCTAGCGGGAGATTCCTACGAGCAGTACTTC
>TRBD2|TRBJ2-1|NA|TRBV29-1
CSVAGRAFYEQFF
TGCAGCGTTGCCGGGAGGGCCTTTTATGAGCAGTTCTTC
>TRBD2|TRBJ2-1|NA|TRBV24-1
CATSDLSPLAGGRNEQFF
TGTGCCACCAGTGATTTGTCTCCTCTAGCGGGAGGGCGGAATGAGCAGTTCTTC
>TRBD2|TRBJ2-1|many|TRBV7-2
CASSLGVGEGPHNEQFF
TGTGCCAGCAGCTTAGGAGTGGGGGAGGGACCCCACAATGAGCAGTTCTTC
>NA|TRBJ1-2|NA|TRBV29-1
CSVNKEGYTF
TGCAGCGTGAACAAGGAGGGCTACACCTTC
>NA|TRBJ2-7|few|TRBV6-5
CASRPITLYNEQYF
TGTGCCAGCAGGCCAATCACCCTCTACAATGAGCAGTACTTC
>NA|TRBJ1-2|NA|TRBV10-3
CAISSNYGYTF
TGTGCCATCAGTTCTAACTATGGCTACACCTTC
>NA|TRBJ2-2|few|TRBV4-1
CASSQDRTNTGELFF
TGCGCCAGCAGCCAAGATCGGACGAACACCGGGGAGCTGTTTTTT
>NA|TRBJ2-5|NA|TRBV7-9
CASSLCETQYF
TGTGCCAGCAGCTTATGCGAGACCCAGTACTTC
>NA|TRBJ2-7|NA|TRBV29-1
CSVSTGDSYEQYF
TGCAGCGTTTCAACAGGTGATTCCTACGAGCAGTACTTC
>NA|TRBJ2-5|NA|TRBV7-7
CASSHQGRGGLETQYF
TGTGCCAGCAGCCATCAGGGACGGGGAGGTTTAGAGACCCAGTACTTC
>TRBD2|TRBJ2-5|NA|TRBV12-3/TRBV12-4
CASSFRLAGKETQYF
TGTGCCAGCAGTTTTAGGCTAGCGGGGAAAGAGACCCAGTACTTC
>NA|TRBJ2-7|NA|TRBV5-1
CASSWSYSGEQYF
TGCGCCAGCAGCTGGAGCTACTCGGGCGAGCAGTACTTC
>NA|TRBJ2-3|few|TRBV7-2
CASSRTFSSDTQYF
TGTGCCAGCAGCCGGACCTTTAGCTCAGATACGCAGTATTTT
>NA|TRBJ2-7|few|TRBV29-1
CSVTRSPYEQYF
TGCAGCGTTACACGAAGCCCCTACGAGCAGTACTTC
>NA|TRBJ2-3|few|TRBV9
CASSVAGDPSTDTQYF
TGTGCCAGCAGCGTAGCGGGGGACCCGAGCACAGATACGCAGTATTTT
>NA|TRBJ2-5|NA|TRBV5-1
CASTSRPGWETQYF
TGCGCCAGCACATCCCGCCCGGGTTGGGAGACCCAGTACTTC
>TRBD2|TRBJ2-1|few|TRBV7-3
CASSFIAGGSYNEQFF
TGTGCCAGCAGCTTTATCGCGGGGGGATCCTACAATGAGCAGTTCTTC
>NA|TRBJ2-7|NA|TRBV21-1
CASSKSVGRPYYEQYF
TGTGCCAGCAGCAAATCTGTCGGGAGGCCGTACTACGAGCAGTACTTC
>NA|TRBJ2-7|NA|TRBV7-6
CASSLGSSGYSKRSYEQYF
TGTGCCAGCAGCTTAGGAAGTAGCGGCTACTCGAAAAGGTCCTACGAGCAGTACTTC
>NA|TRBJ1-5|NA|TRBV7-4
CASSRRNTNQPQHF
TGTGCCAGCAGCCGTCGAAATACAAATCAGCCCCAGCATTTT
>NA|TRBJ2-7|NA|TRBV5-1
CASSLVWGQSSYEQYF
TGCGCCAGCAGCTTGGTGTGGGGGCAAAGCTCCTACGAGCAGTACTTC
>NA|TRBJ2-5|few|TRBV12-3/TRBV12-4
CASSFGLRETQYF
TGTGCCAGCAGTTTCGGACTGCGGGAGACCCAGTACTTC
>NA|TRBJ2-7|NA|TRBV5-1
CASSSNPGRFLYEQYF
TGCGCCAGCAGTTCCAATCCGGGCCGATTCCTCTACGAGCAGTACTTC
>NA|TRBJ2-1|once|TRBV5-5
CASTLTRSYSGQFF
TGTGCCAGCACCCTAACACGTTCCTACAGTGGGCAGTTCTTC
>NA|TRBJ1-2|NA|TRBV7-2
CASSLAGPSGYTF
TGTGCCAGCAGCTTAGCAGGGCCGTCCGGCTACACCTTC